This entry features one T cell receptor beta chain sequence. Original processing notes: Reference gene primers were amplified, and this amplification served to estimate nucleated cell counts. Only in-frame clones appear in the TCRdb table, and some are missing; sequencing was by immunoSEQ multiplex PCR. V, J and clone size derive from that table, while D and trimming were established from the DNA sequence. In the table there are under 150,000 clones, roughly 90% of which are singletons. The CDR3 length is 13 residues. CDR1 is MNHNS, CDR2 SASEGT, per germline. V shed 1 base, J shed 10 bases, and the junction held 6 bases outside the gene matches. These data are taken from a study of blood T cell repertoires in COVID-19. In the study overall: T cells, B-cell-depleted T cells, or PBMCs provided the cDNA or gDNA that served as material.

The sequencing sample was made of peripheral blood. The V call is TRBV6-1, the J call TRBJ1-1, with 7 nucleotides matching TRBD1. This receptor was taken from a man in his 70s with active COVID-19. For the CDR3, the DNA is TGTGCCAGCAGTGAAGTGACAGGGTCGGGAGCTTTCTTT. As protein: CASSEVTGSGAFF.